What follows is one T cell receptor beta chain and its context. This specimen comes from a study of control samples from healthy donors and cancer patients. Trimming left V 2 bases short and J 5 bases short, with 13 bases between. The germline CDR1 and CDR2 sequences are LNHDA and SQIVND (reference sequence). The CDR3 sequence is 14 residues long. The protocol was immunoSEQ multiplex PCR, while the TCRdb copy is restricted to in-frame clones and leaves out a portion. The repertoire holds about 140,000 clones, with less than 95% as singletons. The specimen was blood. The rearrangement links TRBV19 to TRBJ2-7; the D gene is possibly TRBD1 (5 bases). The clonotype was recovered from a man aged 18 to 29 in good health. The chain's CDR3 is CASSIPGRVHEQYF. Here the CDR3 DNA reads TGTGCCAGTAGTATACCCGGCAGGGTCCACGAGCAGTACTTC.